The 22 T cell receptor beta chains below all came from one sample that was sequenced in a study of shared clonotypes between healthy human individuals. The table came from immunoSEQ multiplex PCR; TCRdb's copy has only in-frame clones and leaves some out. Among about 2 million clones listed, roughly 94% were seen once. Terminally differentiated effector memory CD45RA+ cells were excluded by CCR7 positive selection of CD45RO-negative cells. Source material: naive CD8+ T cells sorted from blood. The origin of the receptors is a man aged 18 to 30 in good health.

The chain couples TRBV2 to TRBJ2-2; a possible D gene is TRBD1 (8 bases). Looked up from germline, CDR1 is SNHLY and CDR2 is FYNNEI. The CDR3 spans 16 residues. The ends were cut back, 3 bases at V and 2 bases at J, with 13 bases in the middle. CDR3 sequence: CASSEDREGNTGELFF. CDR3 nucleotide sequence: TGTGCCAGCAGTGAGGACAGGGAGGGTAACACCGGGGAGCTGTTTTTT.

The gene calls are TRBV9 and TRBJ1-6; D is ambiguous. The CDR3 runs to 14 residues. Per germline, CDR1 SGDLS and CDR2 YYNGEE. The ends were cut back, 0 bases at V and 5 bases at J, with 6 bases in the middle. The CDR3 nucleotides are TGTGCCAGCAGCGTAGCGAGTAATAATTCACCCCTCCACTTT. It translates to CASSVASNNSPLHF.

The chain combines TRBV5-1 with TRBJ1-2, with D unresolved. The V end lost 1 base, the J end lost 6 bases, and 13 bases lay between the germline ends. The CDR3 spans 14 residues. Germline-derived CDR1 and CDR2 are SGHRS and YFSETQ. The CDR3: CASSLPTGWDGYTF. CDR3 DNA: TGCGCCAGCAGCTTGCCTACGGGCTGGGATGGCTACACCTTC.

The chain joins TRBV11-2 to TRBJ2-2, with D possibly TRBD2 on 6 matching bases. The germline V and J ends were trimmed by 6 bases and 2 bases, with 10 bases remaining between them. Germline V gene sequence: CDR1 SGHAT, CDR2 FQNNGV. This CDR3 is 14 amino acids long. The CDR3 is CASSELANTGELFF. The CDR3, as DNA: TGTGCCAGCAGTGAACTAGCCAACACCGGGGAGCTGTTTTTT.

The chain's CDR3 is CAVNRGDGNTIYF. The CDR3 bases are TGTGCGGTGAACAGGGGCGATGGAAACACCATATATTTT. The V gene is TRBV15, the J gene TRBJ1-3; 7 bases align to TRBD1. Germline values: CDR1 LNHNV, CDR2 YYDKDF (reference sequence). This CDR3 spans 13 amino acids.

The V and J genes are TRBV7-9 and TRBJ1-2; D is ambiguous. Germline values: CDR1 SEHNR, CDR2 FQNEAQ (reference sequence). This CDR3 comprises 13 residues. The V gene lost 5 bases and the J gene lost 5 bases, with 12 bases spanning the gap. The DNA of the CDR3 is TGTGCCAGCAGCCCAGAAACCCTGTATGGCTACACCTTC. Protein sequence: CASSPETLYGYTF.

The CDR3 protein is CASDEWNTEAFF. In DNA, the CDR3 is TGCGCCAGCGACGAGTGGAACACTGAAGCTTTCTTT. The chain couples TRBV10-2 to TRBJ1-1; D gene uncertain. This CDR3 spans 12 amino acids. Trimming took off 8 bases at V and 1 base at J, with 8 bases between the two ends. Germline V CDR1 and CDR2: WSHSY, SAAADI.

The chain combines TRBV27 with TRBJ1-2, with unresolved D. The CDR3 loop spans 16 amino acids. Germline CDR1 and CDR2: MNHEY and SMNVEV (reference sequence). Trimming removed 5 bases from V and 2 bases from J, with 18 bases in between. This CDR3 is CASSPSAGTVNYGYTF. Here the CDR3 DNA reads TGTGCCAGCAGTCCCTCCGCGGGTACCGTCAACTATGGCTACACCTTC.

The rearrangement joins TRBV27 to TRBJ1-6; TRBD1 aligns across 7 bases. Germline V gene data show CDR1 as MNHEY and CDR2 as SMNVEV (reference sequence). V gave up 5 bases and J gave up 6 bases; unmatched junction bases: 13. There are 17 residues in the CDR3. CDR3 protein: CASSPHRGAVGNSPLHF. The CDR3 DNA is TGTGCCAGCAGTCCTCACAGGGGAGCGGTTGGTAATTCACCCCTCCACTTT.

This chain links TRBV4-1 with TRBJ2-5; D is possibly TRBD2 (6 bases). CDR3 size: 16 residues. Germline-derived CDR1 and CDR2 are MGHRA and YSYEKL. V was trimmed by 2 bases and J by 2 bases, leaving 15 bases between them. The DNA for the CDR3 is TGCGCCAGCAGCCAACAGCCAGCGGGTATGCAAGAGACCCAGTACTTC. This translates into CASSQQPAGMQETQYF.

Here the CDR3 DNA reads TGTGCCAGTAGTCCCGACACTTATGGCTACACCTTC. This sequence encodes CASSPDTYGYTF. V and J are TRBV19 and TRBJ1-2; D is unresolved. The CDR3 is 12 residues long. Germline V gene sequence: CDR1 LNHDA, CDR2 SQIVND (reference sequence). The V gene lost 5 bases and the J gene lost 5 bases, with 9 bases spanning the gap.

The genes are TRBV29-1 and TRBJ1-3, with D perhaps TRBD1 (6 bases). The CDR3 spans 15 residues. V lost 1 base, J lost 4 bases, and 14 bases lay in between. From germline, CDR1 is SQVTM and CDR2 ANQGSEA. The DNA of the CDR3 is TGCAGCGTTGAAGGTTTGGGGACACTCGGAAACACCATATATTTT. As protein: CSVEGLGTLGNTIYF.

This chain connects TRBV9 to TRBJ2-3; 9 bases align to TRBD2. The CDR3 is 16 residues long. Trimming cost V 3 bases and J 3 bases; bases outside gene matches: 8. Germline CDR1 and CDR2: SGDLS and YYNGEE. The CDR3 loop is CASSARREGLTDTQYF. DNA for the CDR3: TGTGCCAGCAGCGCCCGGCGGGAGGGCCTAACAGATACGCAGTATTTT.

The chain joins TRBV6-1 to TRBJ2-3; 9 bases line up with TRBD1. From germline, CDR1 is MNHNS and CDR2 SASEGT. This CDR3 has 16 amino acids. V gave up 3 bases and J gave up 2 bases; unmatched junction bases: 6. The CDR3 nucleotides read TGTGCCAGCAGTGAGGGCCGGGACAGGGTCACAGATACGCAGTATTTT. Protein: CASSEGRDRVTDTQYF.

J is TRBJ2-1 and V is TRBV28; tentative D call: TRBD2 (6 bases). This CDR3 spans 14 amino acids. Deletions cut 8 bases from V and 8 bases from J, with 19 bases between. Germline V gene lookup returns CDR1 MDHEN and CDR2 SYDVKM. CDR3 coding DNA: TGTGCCAGCTTGTCGGCGGGAATGTATGATGAGCAGTTCTTC. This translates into CASLSAGMYDEQFF.

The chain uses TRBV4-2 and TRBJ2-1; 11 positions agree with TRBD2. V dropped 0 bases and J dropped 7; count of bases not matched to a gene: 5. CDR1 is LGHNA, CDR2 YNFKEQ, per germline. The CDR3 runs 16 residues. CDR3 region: CASSQEALAGGNEQFF. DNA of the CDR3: TGTGCCAGCAGCCAAGAAGCGCTAGCGGGGGGTAATGAGCAGTTCTTC.

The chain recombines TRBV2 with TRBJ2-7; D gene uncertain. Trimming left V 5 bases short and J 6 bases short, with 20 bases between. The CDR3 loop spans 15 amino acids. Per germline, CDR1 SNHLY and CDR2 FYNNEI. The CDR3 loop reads CASSLGRTLWAEQYF. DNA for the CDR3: TGTGCCAGCAGTCTGGGCCGGACCCTATGGGCCGAGCAGTACTTC.

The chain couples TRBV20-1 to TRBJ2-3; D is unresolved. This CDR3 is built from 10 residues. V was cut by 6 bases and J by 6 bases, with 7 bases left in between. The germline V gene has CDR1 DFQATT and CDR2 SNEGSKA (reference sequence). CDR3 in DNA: TGCAGTGCCCAGACGGATACGCAGTATTTT. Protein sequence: CSAQTDTQYF.

The CDR3 nucleotides are TGTGCCAGCATGGAGGACACCGGGGAGCTGTTTTTT. This translates into CASMEDTGELFF. V gene TRBV6-1 combines with J gene TRBJ2-2; D may be TRBD2 (5 bases). Trimming shortened V by 7 bases and J by 3 bases, and 6 bases separated the two germline ends. This CDR3 is built from 12 residues. CDR1 is MNHNS and CDR2 is SASEGT in the germline V gene.

CDR3 protein: CASSELDPVEPQHF. The CDR3 nucleotides read TGTGCCAGCAGTGAACTGGACCCTGTGGAGCCCCAGCATTTT. The genes are TRBV6-1 and TRBJ1-5, with unresolved D. The CDR3 has 14 amino acids. CDR1 and CDR2 from the germline V gene are MNHNS and SASEGT. The V and J ends lost 2 bases and 8 bases respectively, with 13 bases between them.

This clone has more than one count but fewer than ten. CDR3 bases: TGTGCCAGCAGGGAAGAGAACTATGGCTACACCTTC. Translation: CASREENYGYTF. The chain combines TRBV6-5 with TRBJ1-2; D uncertain. Germline V CDR1 and CDR2: MNHEY, SVGAGI. Between the trimmed V and J ends, which lost 6 bases and 2 bases, there was a span of 7 bases. The CDR3 is 12 residues long.

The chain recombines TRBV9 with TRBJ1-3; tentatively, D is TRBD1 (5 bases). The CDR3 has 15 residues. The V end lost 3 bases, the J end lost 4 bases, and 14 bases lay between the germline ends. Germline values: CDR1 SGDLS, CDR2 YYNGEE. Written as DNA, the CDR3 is TGTGCCAGCAGCGCTCCCGGGGGAGCGGGAAACACCATATATTTT. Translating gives CASSAPGGAGNTIYF.